This record covers a single TCR beta chain. Its matching antigen is unknown. Isolation of PBMCs was performed on 8 to 10 ml fresh peripheral blood. This sample is part of a study of T cells in Graves' hyperthyroidism and ophthalmopathy. Points from the study as a whole: Using 13 V-J features, a model discriminated ophthalmopathy from stable hyperthyroidism. In validation, the model predicted ophthalmopathy. These predictions came a median about 6 months before onset. Most expanded thyroid clonotypes above 0.001 also appeared in blood.

Germline-derived CDR1 and CDR2 are SGHTA and FQGNSA. This CDR3 contains 16 residues. With 6 bases clipped from V and 4 bases from J, the junction kept 12 bases outside the gene matches. The source material, RNA transcripts, was used to amplify TCR beta CDR3 regions. During a first-round RT-PCR of the TCR CDR3, the HTBI primer set was used. TCRdb called the multiplex PCR reads again in MiXCR, with one record for every CDR3 protein. The sample lists about 400,000 distinct CDR3 sequences; about 16% were seen once. The chain joins TRBV7-2 to TRBJ2-3; 8 nucleotides line up with TRBD2. The sequence was collected from a woman aged 55-69 years with Graves' ophthalmopathy. Source material: blood. CDR3 loop: CASRETSGRSADTQYF. In DNA, the CDR3 is TGTGCCAGCAGAGAAACTAGCGGAAGAAGCGCAGATACGCAGTATTTT.